These 12 T cell receptor beta chains originate from one sample sequenced in a study of blood T cell repertoires in COVID-19. Sequencing was performed with immunoSEQ multiplex PCR; in TCRdb, only in-frame clones are kept and a portion is missing. This sample yields some 75,000 clones, of which around nine tenths are seen a single time; roughly 2.6% belongs to the top ten. The sample consisted of peripheral blood. The receptors derive from a man aged 70-80 years with active or convalescent COVID-19.

The chain has TRBV4-1 and TRBJ1-2; D is perhaps TRBD1 (5 bases). V was shortened by 5 bases and J by 8 bases, with 18 bases between the two germline ends. Germline values: CDR1 MGHRA, CDR2 YSYEKL. The CDR3 length is 14 residues. The CDR3 sequence: CASSWDFSIGGYTF. In DNA, the CDR3 is TGCGCCAGCAGCTGGGACTTTAGTATCGGCGGCTACACCTTC.

CDR3 sequence reads: CASSQQGVREKLFF. CDR3 in DNA: TGTGCCAGCAGTCAACAGGGTGTTAGGGAAAAACTGTTTTTT. This rearrangement joins TRBV6-5 to TRBJ1-4; possible D gene TRBD1, 6 bases. Germline CDR1 is MNHEY and CDR2 is SVGAGI. The CDR3 runs to 14 residues. Trimming took off 5 bases at V and 8 bases at J, with 15 bases between the two ends.

This chain connects TRBV3-1 (or the pseudogene TRBV3-2) to TRBJ2-7; 10 bases map to TRBD1. The V gene's germline CDR1 is LGHDT and CDR2 YNNKEL (reference sequence). The trim removed 1 base at V and 2 bases at J, leaving 2 bases unmatched. The CDR3 length is 15 residues. Here the CDR3 reads CASSQAGTGAYEQYF. In DNA, the CDR3 is TGTGCCAGCAGCCAAGCCGGGACAGGGGCCTACGAGCAGTACTTC.

This chain joins TRBV5-1 and TRBJ1-3; D ambiguous. Trimming removed 8 bases at V and 0 bases at J, with 3 bases between. The germline V gene encodes CDR1 SGHRS and CDR2 YFSETQ. CDR3 size: 11 residues. The CDR3 DNA is TGCGCCAGATACTCTGGAAACACCATATATTTT. Encoded protein: CARYSGNTIYF.

The chain recombines TRBV6-4 with TRBJ2-1, with 8 bases aligning to TRBD2. This CDR3 spans 15 amino acids. J was trimmed by 4 bases and V by 1 base; bases with no gene match: 3. The germline V gene encodes CDR1 MRHNA and CDR2 SNTAGT. CDR3 in amino acids: CASSDWASGYNEQFF. As DNA, the CDR3 is TGTGCCAGCAGTGACTGGGCTAGCGGGTACAATGAGCAGTTCTTC.

DNA of the CDR3: TGTGCCAGCAGCTTTATTGGAAACACCATATATTTT. Protein product: CASSFIGNTIYF. The V and J genes are TRBV7-9 and TRBJ1-3; D is uncertain. Germline V gives CDR1 SEHNR, CDR2 FQNEAQ (reference sequence). This CDR3 is built from 12 residues. Trimming stripped 3 bases from V and 3 bases from J, with 3 bases between. Full variable domain (missing parts from reference TRBV7-9 and TRBJ1-3): DTGVSQNPRHKITKRGQNVTFRCDPISEHNRLYWYRQTLGQGPEFLTYFQNEAQLEKSRLLSDRFSAERPKGSFSTLEIQRTEQGDSAMYLCASSFIGNTIYFGEGSWLTVV.

This CDR3 reads CASSQVTEGDRKNTIYF. The CDR3 coding sequence is TGCGCCAGCAGCCAAGTTACCGAGGGGGACAGGAAAAACACCATATATTTT. The rearrangement uses TRBV4-1 and TRBJ1-3; 8 nucleotides line up with TRBD1. The CDR3 is 17 residues long. V shed 1 base, J shed 6 bases, and the junction held 11 bases outside the gene matches. Germline loops: CDR1 MGHRA, CDR2 YSYEKL.

This clone was found once. Written as DNA, the CDR3 is TGTGCCAGCACCGAGTGGGGACAGGGGGCCCAAGCTTTCTTT. Translation gives CASTEWGQGAQAFF. The rearrangement uses TRBV25-1 and TRBJ1-1, with TRBD1 matching 12 bases. The germline V gene encodes CDR1 MGHDK and CDR2 SYGVNS. With 7 bases clipped from V and 9 bases from J, the junction kept 9 bases outside the gene matches. The CDR3 totals 14 residues.

The chain links TRBV10-3 to TRBJ1-3; perhaps TRBD1 as D (5 bases). The V gene's germline CDR1 is ENHRY and CDR2 SYGVKD. The CDR3 sequence is 15 residues long. Trimming stripped 1 base from V and 4 bases from J, with 11 bases between. CDR3 residues: CAISELQRGGNTIYF. The CDR3 bases are TGTGCCATCAGTGAGTTGCAAAGGGGAGGAAACACCATATATTTT.

The rearrangement links TRBV6-4 to TRBJ2-2, with 9 positions matching TRBD1. This CDR3 has 14 residues. Germline CDR1 MRHNA, CDR2 SNTAGT. Losses at the gene ends were 3 bases for V and 7 bases for J; bases not matched to a gene: 3. CDR3 in DNA: TGTGCCAGCAGTGAACAGGGGGCTGGCGGGGAGCTGTTTTTT. Its protein is CASSEQGAGGELFF.

The chain joins TRBV18 to TRBJ2-7; weak D call: TRBD1 (6 bases). The CDR3 spans 15 residues. The V end lost 4 bases, the J end lost 6 bases, and 19 bases lay between the germline ends. In germline, CDR1 is KGHSH, CDR2 LQKENI. DNA of the CDR3: TGTGCCAGCTCACAACAGGGACCCACTAGTAGCGAGCAGTACTTC. This sequence encodes CASSQQGPTSSEQYF.

The chain joins TRBV11-2 to TRBJ2-2; D not certain. CDR3 length: 16 residues. Germline values: CDR1 SGHAT, CDR2 FQNNGV. The germline V and J ends were trimmed by 3 bases and 1 base, with 12 bases remaining between them. For the CDR3, the DNA is TGTGCCAGCAGCTTTATTCAGGTTATGAACACCGGGGAGCTGTTTTTT. Translating gives CASSFIQVMNTGELFF.